This T cell receptor beta chain was obtained from a study of T cells in Graves' hyperthyroidism and ophthalmopathy. Study-wide context: Pretreatment peripheral blood was obtained at initial diagnosis.

Template material for amplifying TCR beta CDR3 regions consisted of RNA transcripts. HTBI primers drove first-round RT-PCR of the TCR CDR3. One entry per CDR3 protein, called by TCRdb with MiXCR from the multiplex PCR reads. The sample lists 500,000 or so distinct CDR3 sequences, about 16% seen once, with less than 30% in the top ten. Between the trimmed V and J ends, which lost 10 bases and 4 bases, there was a span of 16 bases. The germline gives CDR1 MGHDK, CDR2 SYGVNS. This CDR3 spans 13 amino acids. The sample was blood. The TCR comes from a woman under 40 with Graves' ophthalmopathy. The rearrangement joins TRBV25-1 to TRBJ1-1; no clear D. The CDR3 bases are TGTGCCACCAGAAACTTAGGGAGCACTGAAGCTTTCTTT. It translates to CATRNLGSTEAFF.